A selection of T cell receptor beta chains follows, all from one sample in a study of control samples from healthy donors and cancer patients. Profiling relied on immunoSEQ multiplex PCR, and the TCRdb table lists in-frame clones only, not all of them. The table lists 130,000 to 150,000 clones, roughly 93% of them singletons. Sequenced: blood. These receptors originate from a man aged 18 to 30 in good health. CDR3s include the opening cysteine and the closing phenylalanine or tryptophan. D genes are given only for firm matches. Clone size is not always given. Where it is, it says once, few, many or a class for expanded clones.

v_call: TRBV5-6; d_call: .; clone_size: .; j_call: TRBJ1-1; cdr3_nt: TGTGCCAGCAGCTGGTTGAATGGGGGGAACACTGAAGCTTTCTTT; cdr3_aa: CASSWLNGGNTEAFF
v_call: TRBV4-1; d_call: TRBD2; clone_size: .; j_call: TRBJ2-2; cdr3_nt: TGCGCCAGCAGCCCAAGCGGGGTTCCCGGGGAGCTGTTTTTT; cdr3_aa: CASSPSGVPGELFF
v_call: TRBV30; d_call: .; clone_size: .; j_call: TRBJ2-7; cdr3_nt: TGTGCCTGGGGGCCCGGTGGGACCTACGAGCAGTACTTC; cdr3_aa: CAWGPGGTYEQYF
v_call: TRBV7-2; d_call: .; clone_size: .; j_call: TRBJ2-1; cdr3_nt: TGTGCCAGCAGCTTAATGGGCACCCTCTCCTACAATGAGCAGTTCTTC; cdr3_aa: CASSLMGTLSYNEQFF
v_call: TRBV3-1/TRBV3-2; d_call: .; clone_size: .; j_call: TRBJ1-6; cdr3_nt: TGTGCCAGCAGCCAAAGGGGGTCCTATAATTCACCCCTCCACTTT; cdr3_aa: CASSQRGSYNSPLHF
v_call: TRBV19; d_call: .; clone_size: .; j_call: TRBJ2-4; cdr3_nt: TGTGCCAGTAAGGCGGCAAGGGGGGCGCGACTAGCCAAAAACATTCAGTACTTC; cdr3_aa: CASKAARGARLAKNIQYF
v_call: TRBV12-3/TRBV12-4; d_call: .; clone_size: once; j_call: TRBJ2-7; cdr3_nt: TGTGCCAGCAGTTTAGCCAGGACGGGCGAGCAGTACTTC; cdr3_aa: CASSLARTGEQYF
v_call: TRBV6-6; d_call: .; clone_size: .; j_call: TRBJ1-4; cdr3_nt: TGTGCCAGCAGTCTCAGGGGAGGTCATGAAAAACTGTTTTTT; cdr3_aa: CASSLRGGHEKLFF
v_call: TRBV7-3; d_call: TRBD1; clone_size: .; j_call: TRBJ1-1; cdr3_nt: TGTGCCAGCAGCTTAATGGGACAGGGGACGAACACTGAAGCTTTCTTT; cdr3_aa: CASSLMGQGTNTEAFF
v_call: TRBV25-1; d_call: .; clone_size: .; j_call: TRBJ1-2; cdr3_nt: TGTGCCAGCAGTGAATCTCTGACAGAATCTAACTATGGCTACACCTTC; cdr3_aa: CASSESLTESNYGYTF
v_call: TRBV10-3; d_call: TRBD1; clone_size: .; j_call: TRBJ1-2; cdr3_nt: TGTGCCATCAGACTGGGGACAGGAAATGGCTACACCTTC; cdr3_aa: CAIRLGTGNGYTF
v_call: TRBV19; d_call: .; clone_size: .; j_call: TRBJ1-1; cdr3_nt: TGTGCCAGTAGCAGGGCGGGGGCGAGGATGAACACTGAAGCTTTCTTT; cdr3_aa: CASSRAGARMNTEAFF